A selection of T cell receptor beta chains follows, all from one sample in a study of blood T cell repertoires in COVID-19. Method: immunoSEQ multiplex PCR; TCRdb's copy keeps in-frame clones and lacks some. The table shows 170,000 or so clones, with about 90% occurring only once. The source material was PBMCs or T cells enriched from blood (not recorded which). These receptors originate from a woman between 45 and 60 years old who had recovered from COVID-19. Each CDR3 is given with its conserved first and last residue.

TRBV2	TRBJ1-4	CASRLTGGHEKLFF
TRBV29-1	TRBJ2-7	CSVPRGGGSYEQYF
TRBV20-1	TRBJ2-7	CSASGGKRAYEQYF
TRBV5-1	TRBJ1-1	CASSLVTGGVKNTEAFF
TRBV6-5	TRBJ1-1	CASSLPGGTNTEAFF
TRBV5-8	TRBJ2-2	CASSRDRGHTGELFF
TRBV11-2	TRBJ2-4	CASSLSTVLVRNIQYF
TRBV24-1	TRBJ1-5	CATSRDRGSNQPQHF
TRBV6-5	TRBJ2-2	CASSYSTGNTGELFF
TRBV28	TRBJ1-2	CASSSPGGSNYGYTF
TRBV11-2	TRBJ2-7	CASSLATLQYEQYF
TRBV5-6	TRBJ1-5	CASSGQGSQPQHF
TRBV7-6	TRBJ2-2	CASSLHPLAGGTGELFF
TRBV28	TRBJ1-2	CASSFGWNYGYTF
TRBV25-1	TRBJ2-7	CASSEGSGPYEQYF
TRBV3-1/TRBV3-2	TRBJ2-1	CASSQGHSGRSYNEQFF
TRBV11-1	TRBJ2-1	CASSLGGAGYNEQFF
TRBV29-1	TRBJ2-3	CSVEGRFIETPDTQYF
TRBV5-1	TRBJ1-2	CASSLDRAGYGYTF
TRBV7-9	TRBJ1-6	CASSRGTVNNSPLHF
TRBV11-2	TRBJ1-3	CASGSSGNTIYF
TRBV5-1	TRBJ2-3	CASSLGDRASDTQYF
TRBV21-1	TRBJ1-2	CASSKGPVYGYTF
TRBV28	TRBJ2-7	CASSLAGTGGYEQYF
TRBV5-1	TRBJ2-2	CASTPEPGQTNTGELFF
TRBV7-9	TRBJ2-1	CASSLRDSVHEQFF
TRBV4-2	TRBJ1-1	CASSQSDTLNTEAFF
TRBV3-1/TRBV3-2	TRBJ1-2	CASSQVTENYGYTF
TRBV29-1	TRBJ2-4	CSVGAGNIQYF
TRBV19	TRBJ2-1	CASLAGGLGFSEQFF
TRBV7-9	TRBJ2-3	CASSPRQDTDTQYF
TRBV19	TRBJ2-5	CASSSTSKRVETQYF
TRBV3-1/TRBV3-2	TRBJ2-3	CASSQAGVDTDTQYF
TRBV6-5	TRBJ1-3	CASAGGLVNTIYF
TRBV10-3	TRBJ1-1	CATTSGDTEAFF
TRBV5-8	TRBJ2-5	CASSLGQGRRGGETQYF